The present T cell receptor beta chain was sequenced within a study of neurological immune-mediated disorders. The germline gives CDR1 SGHRS, CDR2 YFSETQ. This CDR3 spans 14 amino acids. From the 5' RACE reads, TCRdb called clonotypes with MiXCR, one entry per CDR3 protein. The table shows 120,000 or so distinct CDR3 sequences, with about 3.4% occurring only once. The sample holds a few counts of this clonotype. A much larger clone is a single base away; this may be a read error. The chain has TRBV5-1 and TRBJ2-2; 7 bases are a match to TRBD1. Specimen: PBMCs. This clonotype was sampled from a young woman with multiple sclerosis. CDR3: CASSLLQGTGALFF. The CDR3 nucleotides read TGCGCCAGCAGCTTGTTACAGGGGACCGGGGCGCTGTTTTTT.